These 13 T cell receptor beta chains were all obtained from the same sample, sequenced in a study of early T cells in non-severe SARS-CoV-2 infection. MiXCR, applied by TCRdb to the 5' RACE reads, yields one record per CDR3 protein. The sample shows almost 65,000 distinct CDR3 sequences, 4.9% of them seen only once. What was sequenced was whole blood. The receptors derive from an adult who was a healthcare worker with PCR-confirmed SARS-CoV-2 infection or an uninfected control (not recorded which).

This chain uses TRBV20-1 with TRBJ1-1; D is unclear. Trimming stripped 0 bases from V and 5 bases from J, with 10 bases between. This CDR3 has 13 residues. Germline CDR1 is DFQATT and CDR2 is SNEGSKA (reference sequence). The CDR3 sequence: CSARDDSVTEAFF. CDR3 sequence (DNA): TGCAGTGCTAGAGATGATTCCGTGACTGAAGCTTTCTTT.

This clonotype has ten or more counts. The chain joins TRBV6-2 or TRBV6-3 to TRBJ2-6; D uncertain. Trimming stripped 7 bases from V and 0 bases from J, with 4 bases between. Germline-derived CDR1 and CDR2 are MNHEY and SVGEGT. The CDR3 length is 13 residues. The CDR3 region is CASTPSGANVLTF. DNA for the CDR3: TGTGCCAGCACGCCCTCTGGGGCCAACGTCCTGACTTTC.

This clonotype has a handful of counts. The J gene is TRBJ2-1, the V gene TRBV19; D gene unclear. Germline V lookup: CDR1 LNHDA, CDR2 SQIVND (reference sequence). Between the trimmed V and J ends, which lost 6 bases and 4 bases, there was a span of 4 bases. This CDR3 comprises 11 residues. In DNA, the CDR3 is TGTGCCAGTAGAGGGTACAATGAGCAGTTCTTC. It yields the protein CASRGYNEQFF.

The gene calls are TRBV19 and TRBJ1-5; 10 nucleotides line up with TRBD1. The J segment lost 3 bases and the V segment lost 6 bases, leaving 5 bases of the junction unmatched. Germline V gene lookup returns CDR1 LNHDA and CDR2 SQIVND (reference sequence). The CDR3 has 15 residues. The CDR3 protein is CASSSTGGINQPQHF. CDR3 sequence (DNA): TGTGCCAGTAGCTCGACAGGGGGCATCAATCAGCCCCAGCATTTT.

This clonotype was picked up many times. The chain joins TRBV10-3 to TRBJ1-3; D is possibly TRBD1 (6 bases). Germline V gives CDR1 ENHRY, CDR2 SYGVKD. The CDR3 sequence is 16 residues long. Trimming took 4 bases from V and 0 from J, leaving 13 bases between them. Here the CDR3 DNA reads TGTGCCATCAGTGCTATGGACAGCAACTCTGGAAACACCATATATTTT. Its protein product is CAISAMDSNSGNTIYF.

The rearrangement joins TRBV5-8 to TRBJ2-7; D perhaps matches TRBD1 (6 bases). Germline V gene data show CDR1 as SGHTS and CDR2 as YDEGEE. V gave up 2 bases and J gave up 0 bases, with 9 bases separating them. The CDR3 totals 14 residues. CDR3 DNA: TGTGCCAGCAGCTTAGGACAGCCCTCCTACGAGCAGTACTTC. Translated, it gives CASSLGQPSYEQYF.

The chain recombines TRBV6-5 with TRBJ1-1; no definite D call. Trimming removed 0 bases at V and 6 bases at J, with 11 bases between. From germline, CDR1 is MNHEY and CDR2 SVGAGI. This CDR3 is 14 amino acids long. The CDR3 region is CASSYSIPRSEAFF. CDR3 DNA: TGTGCCAGCAGTTACTCGATACCCCGGTCTGAAGCTTTCTTT.

This clonotype was observed many times. The chain is built from TRBV29-1 and TRBJ2-1; 15 positions agree with TRBD2. With 7 bases clipped from V and 1 base from J, the junction kept 5 bases outside the gene matches. Germline loops: CDR1 SQVTM, CDR2 ANQGSEA. This CDR3 is 16 amino acids long. The CDR3 reads CSAMGLAGGSYNEQFF. CDR3 DNA: TGCAGCGCCATGGGACTAGCGGGGGGTTCCTACAATGAGCAGTTCTTC.

The sample holds a few counts of this clonotype. The chain employs TRBV6-5 and TRBJ2-7; D is perhaps TRBD1 (6 bases). The CDR3 totals 15 residues. V shed 4 bases and J shed 2 bases, with 15 bases lying between them. From germline, CDR1 is MNHEY and CDR2 SVGAGI. CDR3 DNA: TGTGCCAGCAGTTGGACCCGGGACACCGCCTACGAGCAGTACTTC. It encodes CASSWTRDTAYEQYF.

This clonotype showed up many times. The chain uses TRBV2 and TRBJ2-3; 7 bases align to TRBD2. The ends lost 4 bases at V and 4 bases at J; junction bases unmatched: 5. Germline loops: CDR1 SNHLY, CDR2 FYNNEI. The length of the CDR3 is 14 residues. CDR3 sequence reads: CASSVRLASDTQYF. CDR3 in DNA: TGTGCCAGCAGTGTGCGACTAGCTTCAGATACGCAGTATTTT.

This clonotype was counted at least ten times. The rearrangement links TRBV29-1 to TRBJ1-1, with D tentatively TRBD1 (5 bases). CDR1 and CDR2 from the germline V gene are SQVTM and ANQGSEA. The CDR3 extends over 13 amino acids. The V end was cut by 3 bases, the J end by 2 bases, with 10 bases between. CDR3 nucleotide sequence: TGCAGCGTTGAGGCAGGACAAAACACTGAAGCTTTCTTT. This sequence encodes CSVEAGQNTEAFF.

The sample holds many counts of this clonotype. This chain connects TRBV30 to TRBJ2-3; D gene unclear. This CDR3 is built from 13 residues. V lost 4 bases, J lost 5 bases, and 13 bases lay in between. Germline loops: CDR1 GTSNPN, CDR2 SVGIG (reference sequence). The CDR3 DNA reads as TGTGCCTGGAAACTCGGCCTCGGAGATACGCAGTATTTT. Amino acids: CAWKLGLGDTQYF.

This clonotype was observed at least ten times. CDR3 DNA: TGTGCCAGCAGCTTAGTCACAGTGACTAGCACAGATACGCAGTATTTT. Amino acid sequence: CASSLVTVTSTDTQYF. The chain carries TRBV7-9 and TRBJ2-3; D is unresolved. This CDR3 spans 16 amino acids. CDR1 and CDR2 from the germline V gene are SEHNR and FQNEAQ (reference sequence). Trimming left V 1 base short and J 0 bases short, with 11 bases between. The full variable domain, in which reference TRBV7-9 and TRBJ2-3 provide the parts outside the CDR3, is DTGVSQNPRHKITKRGQNVTFRCDPISEHNRLYWYRQTLGQGPEFLTYFQNEAQLEKSRLLSDRFSAERPKGSFSTLEIQRTEQGDSAMYLCASSLVTVTSTDTQYFGPGTRLTVL.